This T cell receptor (beta chain) was retrieved from a study of T cells after yellow fever vaccination. Study-wide points: Post-booster samples contained most primary-vaccination clones (approximately 95% CD4, roughly 88% CD8).

This clonotype was seen more than once but under ten times. Its antigen is still unknown. The CDR3 has 16 residues. J was trimmed by 11 bases and V by 6 bases; bases with no gene match: 12. The V gene's germline CDR1 is MNHNS and CDR2 SASEGT. Using its own MiXCR run on the 5' RACE reads, TCRdb lists one record per CDR3 protein. The profile covers some 300,000 distinct CDR3 sequences, with roughly 8.4% appearing a single time and under 20% taken by the ten largest. The specimen comprised PBMCs, sampled about 49 days after the first yellow fever vaccination. The V gene is TRBV6-1, the J gene TRBJ1-6; TRBD1 matches 11 bases. The TCR originated in a young man who received the YFV17D yellow fever vaccine. CDR3 residues: CASRNPGTGGLAPLHF. CDR3 coding DNA: TGTGCCAGCAGAAATCCCGGGACAGGGGGATTGGCACCCCTCCACTTT.